This TCR beta chain is from a study of T-cell memory formation after mild COVID-19. In TCRdb, the 5' RACE reads were re-called with MiXCR into one record per CDR3 protein. The data show approximately 48,000 distinct CDR3 sequences, about 7% seen once. This clonotype was counted only a few times. The germline V and J ends were trimmed by 4 bases and 0 bases, with 13 bases remaining between them. Germline CDR1 reads SGHTA; CDR2 reads FQGNSA. The CDR3 runs to 15 residues. V is TRBV7-2 and J is TRBJ2-7; D gene unclear. This sequence originates from a man aged 18 to 30 who had mild COVID-19 (a few samples of this study predate the infection). Cell type and time point are not known. The sequencing sample was made of PBMCs or a T cell subset sorted from them (not recorded which). DNA of the CDR3: TGTGCCAGCAGCTCCACGACGGAGAACTCCTACGAGCAGTACTTC. Translated: CASSSTTENSYEQYF.